Sequencing of this T cell receptor (beta chain) was carried out in a study of monozygotic twins with cystic fibrosis. Comments on this clone: Its antigen is currently unknown.

The protocol was immunoSEQ multiplex PCR, while the TCRdb copy is restricted to in-frame clones and leaves out a portion. The sample records tens of thousands of clones, around 96% being singletons. Overall study findings and caveats: Co-twins had the most similar V usage for 13 of 16 pairs, J for 8. Monozygotic CF twin pairs shared significantly more nucleotide-identical clonotypes than unrelated CF individuals did. Clonality was generally low (median roughly 0.01), higher in the most severe patients. Age, concordance and disease severity did not associate with shared CDR3 numbers.

Germline V gene lookup returns CDR1 SEHNR and CDR2 FQNEAQ (reference sequence). This CDR3 spans 15 amino acids. Trimming removed 3 bases at V and 4 bases at J, with 15 bases between. The sequencing input was blood. The clonotype was recovered from a girl aged 2-10 years with cystic fibrosis. The chain is built from TRBV7-9 and TRBJ2-5; unclear D gene. In DNA form, the CDR3 reads TGTGCCAGCAGCTTTCTAATGATCGGCAGAGAGACCCAGTACTTC. Translation: CASSFLMIGRETQYF.